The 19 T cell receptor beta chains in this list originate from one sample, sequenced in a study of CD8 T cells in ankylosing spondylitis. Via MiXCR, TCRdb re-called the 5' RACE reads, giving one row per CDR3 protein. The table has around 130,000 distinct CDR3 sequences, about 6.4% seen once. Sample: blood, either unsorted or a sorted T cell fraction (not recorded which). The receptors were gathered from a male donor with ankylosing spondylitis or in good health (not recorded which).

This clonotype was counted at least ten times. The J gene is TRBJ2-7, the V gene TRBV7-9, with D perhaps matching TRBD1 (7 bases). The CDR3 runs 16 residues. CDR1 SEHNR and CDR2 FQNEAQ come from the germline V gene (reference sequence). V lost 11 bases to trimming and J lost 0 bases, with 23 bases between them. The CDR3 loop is CAGGLVTGSFSYEQYF. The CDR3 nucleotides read TGTGCCGGGGGGTTGGTGACAGGGAGTTTCTCCTACGAGCAGTACTTC.

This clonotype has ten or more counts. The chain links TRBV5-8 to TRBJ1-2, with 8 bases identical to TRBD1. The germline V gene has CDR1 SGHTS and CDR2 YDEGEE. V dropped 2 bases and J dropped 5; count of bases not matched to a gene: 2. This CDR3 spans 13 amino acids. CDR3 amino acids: CASSFRQGYGYTF. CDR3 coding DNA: TGTGCCAGCAGCTTCCGACAGGGGTATGGCTACACCTTC.

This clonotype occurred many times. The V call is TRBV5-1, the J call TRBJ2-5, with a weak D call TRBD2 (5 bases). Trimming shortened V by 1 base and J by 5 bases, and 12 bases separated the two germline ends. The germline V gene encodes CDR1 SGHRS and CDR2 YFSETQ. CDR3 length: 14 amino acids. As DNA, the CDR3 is TGCGCCAGCAGCTTGTTTCTAGCTGGGGAGACCCAGTACTTC. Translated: CASSLFLAGETQYF.

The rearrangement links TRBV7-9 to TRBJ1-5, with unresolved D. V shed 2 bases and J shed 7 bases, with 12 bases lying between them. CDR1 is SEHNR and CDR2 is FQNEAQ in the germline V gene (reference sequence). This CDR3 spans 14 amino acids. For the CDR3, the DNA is TGTGCCAGCAGCTTAAACTTGGTCGGCCAGCCCCAGCATTTT. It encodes CASSLNLVGQPQHF.

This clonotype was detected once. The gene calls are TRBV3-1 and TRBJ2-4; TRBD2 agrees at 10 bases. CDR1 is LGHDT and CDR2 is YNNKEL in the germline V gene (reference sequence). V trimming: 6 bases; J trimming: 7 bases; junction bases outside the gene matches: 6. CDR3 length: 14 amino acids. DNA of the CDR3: TGTGCCAGCAGTTATGGGACTAGCGTCAACATTCAGTACTTC. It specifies CASSYGTSVNIQYF.

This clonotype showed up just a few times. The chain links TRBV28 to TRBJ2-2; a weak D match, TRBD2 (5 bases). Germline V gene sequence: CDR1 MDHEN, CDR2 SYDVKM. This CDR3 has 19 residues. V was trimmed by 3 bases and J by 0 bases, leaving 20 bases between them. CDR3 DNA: TGTGCCAGCAGTTTTACAATAGCGCTTGGGGTACCGAACACCGGGGAGCTGTTTTTT. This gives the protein CASSFTIALGVPNTGELFF. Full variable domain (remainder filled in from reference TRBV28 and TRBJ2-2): DVKVTQSSRYLVKRTGEKVFLECVQDMDHENMFWYRQDPGLGLRLIYFSYDVKMKEKGDIPEGYSVSREKKERFSLILESASTNQTSMYLCASSFTIALGVPNTGELFFGEGSRLTVL.

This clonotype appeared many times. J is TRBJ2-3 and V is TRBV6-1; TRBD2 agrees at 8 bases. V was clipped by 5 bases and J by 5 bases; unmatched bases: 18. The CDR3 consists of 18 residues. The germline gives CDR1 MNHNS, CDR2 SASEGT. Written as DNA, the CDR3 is TGTGCCAGCAGTCTCCTAGGAGCTAGCGGGTTACAAGGAGATACGCAGTATTTT. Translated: CASSLLGASGLQGDTQYF.

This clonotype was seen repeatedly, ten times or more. The CDR3, as DNA: TGTGCCAGCTCACCTTATACGGGGGAGCAGTTCTTC. Amino acids: CASSPYTGEQFF. This sequence joins TRBV18 and TRBJ2-1; maybe TRBD2 (5 bases). The V end was cut by 3 bases, the J end by 10 bases, with 10 bases between. The CDR3 runs 12 residues. Germline V lookup: CDR1 KGHSH, CDR2 LQKENI. Complete variable domain (other parts from reference TRBV18 and TRBJ2-1): NAGVMQNPRHLVRRRGQEARLRCSPMKGHSHVYWYRQLPEEGLKFMVYLQKENIIDESGMPKERFSAEFPKEGPSILRIQQVVRGDSAAYFCASSPYTGEQFFGPGTRLTVL.

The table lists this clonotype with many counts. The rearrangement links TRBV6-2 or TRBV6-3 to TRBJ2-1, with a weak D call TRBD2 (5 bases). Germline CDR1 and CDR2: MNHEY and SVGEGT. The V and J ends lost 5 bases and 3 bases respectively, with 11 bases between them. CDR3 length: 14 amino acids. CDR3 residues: CASSTAGDYNEQFF. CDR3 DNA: TGTGCCAGCAGTACCGCCGGGGACTACAATGAGCAGTTCTTC.

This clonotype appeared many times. CDR3: CASSRMDRESEAFF. The CDR3 coding sequence is TGTGCCAGCAGCCGAATGGACAGGGAGTCTGAAGCTTTCTTT. The rearrangement joins TRBV4-2 to TRBJ1-1, with TRBD1 identical over 8 bases. The V segment lost 4 bases and the J segment 6 bases; nucleotides outside the gene matches: 7. Germline assignment: CDR1 LGHNA and CDR2 YNFKEQ. The CDR3 runs to 14 residues.

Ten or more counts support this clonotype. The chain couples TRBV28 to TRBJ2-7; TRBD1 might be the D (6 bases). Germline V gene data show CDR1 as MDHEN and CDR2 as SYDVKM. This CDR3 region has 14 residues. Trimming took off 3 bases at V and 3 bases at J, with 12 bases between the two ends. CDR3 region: CASSFVHRDYEQYF. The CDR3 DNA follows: TGTGCCAGCAGTTTCGTCCACAGGGACTACGAGCAGTACTTC.

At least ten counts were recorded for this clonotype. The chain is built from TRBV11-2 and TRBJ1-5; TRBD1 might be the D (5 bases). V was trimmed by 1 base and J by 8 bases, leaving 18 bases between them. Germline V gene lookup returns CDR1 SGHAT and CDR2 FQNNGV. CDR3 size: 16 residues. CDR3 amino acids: CASSLGGQGWGKPQHF. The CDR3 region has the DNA TGTGCCAGCAGCTTAGGGGGCCAAGGGTGGGGGAAGCCCCAGCATTTT.

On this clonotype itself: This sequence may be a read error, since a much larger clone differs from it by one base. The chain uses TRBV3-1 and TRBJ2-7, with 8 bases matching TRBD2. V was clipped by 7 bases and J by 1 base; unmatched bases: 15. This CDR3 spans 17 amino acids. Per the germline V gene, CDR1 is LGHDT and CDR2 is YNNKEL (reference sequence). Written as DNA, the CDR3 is TGTGCCAGCACCGAAGCTTATGCGGGAGGAGGTTCCTACGAGCAGTACTTC. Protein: CASTEAYAGGGSYEQYF.

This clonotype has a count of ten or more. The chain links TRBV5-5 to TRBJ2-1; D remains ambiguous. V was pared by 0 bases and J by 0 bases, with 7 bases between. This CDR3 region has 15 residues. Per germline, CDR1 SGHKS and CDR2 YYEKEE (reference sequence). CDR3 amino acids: CASSLEASSYNEQFF. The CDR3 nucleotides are TGTGCCAGCAGCTTGGAGGCGAGCTCCTACAATGAGCAGTTCTTC.

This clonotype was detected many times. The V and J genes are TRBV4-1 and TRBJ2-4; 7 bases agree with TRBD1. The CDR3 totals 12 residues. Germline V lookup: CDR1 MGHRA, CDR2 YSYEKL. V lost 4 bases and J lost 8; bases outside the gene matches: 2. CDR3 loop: CASSRTGDIQYF. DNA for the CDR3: TGCGCCAGCAGCCGAACAGGGGACATTCAGTACTTC.

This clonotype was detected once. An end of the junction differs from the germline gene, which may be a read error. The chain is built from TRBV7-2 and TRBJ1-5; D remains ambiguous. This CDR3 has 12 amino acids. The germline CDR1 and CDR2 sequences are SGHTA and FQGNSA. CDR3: CASSSSHQPQHF. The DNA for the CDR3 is TGTGCCAGCAGCTCTAGCCATCAGCCCCAGCATTTT.

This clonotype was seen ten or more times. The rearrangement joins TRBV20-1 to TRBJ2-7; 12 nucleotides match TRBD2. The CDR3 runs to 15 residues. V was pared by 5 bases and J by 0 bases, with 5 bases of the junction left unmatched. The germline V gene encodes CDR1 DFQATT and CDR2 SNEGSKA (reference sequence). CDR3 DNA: TGCAGTGCTGCAGGACTAGCGGGAACCTCCTACGAGCAGTACTTC. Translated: CSAAGLAGTSYEQYF.

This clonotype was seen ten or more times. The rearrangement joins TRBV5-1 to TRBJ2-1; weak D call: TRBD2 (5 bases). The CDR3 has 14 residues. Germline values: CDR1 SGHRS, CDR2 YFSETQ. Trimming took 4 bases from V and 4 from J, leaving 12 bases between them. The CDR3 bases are TGCGCCAGCAGCCTCGACTATTCTTACAATGAGCAGTTCTTC. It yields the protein CASSLDYSYNEQFF.

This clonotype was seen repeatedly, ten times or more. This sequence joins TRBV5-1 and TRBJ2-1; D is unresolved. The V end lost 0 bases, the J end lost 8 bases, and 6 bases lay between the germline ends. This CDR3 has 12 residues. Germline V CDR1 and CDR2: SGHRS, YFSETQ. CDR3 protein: CASSLVGYEQFF. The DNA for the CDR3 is TGCGCCAGCAGCTTGGTTGGTTATGAGCAGTTCTTC.